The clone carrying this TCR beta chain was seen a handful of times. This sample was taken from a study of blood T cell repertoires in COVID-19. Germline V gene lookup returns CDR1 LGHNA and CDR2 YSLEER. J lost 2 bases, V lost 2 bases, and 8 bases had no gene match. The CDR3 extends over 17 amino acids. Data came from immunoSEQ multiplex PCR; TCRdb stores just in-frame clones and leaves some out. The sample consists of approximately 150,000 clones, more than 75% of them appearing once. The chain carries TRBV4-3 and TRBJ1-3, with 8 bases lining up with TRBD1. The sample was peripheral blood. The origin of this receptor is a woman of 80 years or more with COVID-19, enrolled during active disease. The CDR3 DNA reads TGCGCCAGCAGCCAAACTGCAGGGGGCACAACTGGAAACACCATATATTTT. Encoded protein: CASSQTAGGTTGNTIYF.